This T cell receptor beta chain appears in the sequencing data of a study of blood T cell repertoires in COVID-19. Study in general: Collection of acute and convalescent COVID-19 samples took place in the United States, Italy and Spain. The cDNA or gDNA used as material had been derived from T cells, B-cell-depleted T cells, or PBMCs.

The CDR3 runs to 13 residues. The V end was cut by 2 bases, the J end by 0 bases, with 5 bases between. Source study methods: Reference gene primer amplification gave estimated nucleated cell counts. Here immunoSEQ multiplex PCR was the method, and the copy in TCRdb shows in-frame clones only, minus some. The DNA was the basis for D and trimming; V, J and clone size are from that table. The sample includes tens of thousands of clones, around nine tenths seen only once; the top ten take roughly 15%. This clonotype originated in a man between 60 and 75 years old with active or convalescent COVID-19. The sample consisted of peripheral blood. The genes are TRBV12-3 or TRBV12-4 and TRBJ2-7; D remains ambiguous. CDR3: CASSLTPSYEQYF. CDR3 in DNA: TGTGCCAGCAGTTTAACACCCTCCTACGAGCAGTACTTC.